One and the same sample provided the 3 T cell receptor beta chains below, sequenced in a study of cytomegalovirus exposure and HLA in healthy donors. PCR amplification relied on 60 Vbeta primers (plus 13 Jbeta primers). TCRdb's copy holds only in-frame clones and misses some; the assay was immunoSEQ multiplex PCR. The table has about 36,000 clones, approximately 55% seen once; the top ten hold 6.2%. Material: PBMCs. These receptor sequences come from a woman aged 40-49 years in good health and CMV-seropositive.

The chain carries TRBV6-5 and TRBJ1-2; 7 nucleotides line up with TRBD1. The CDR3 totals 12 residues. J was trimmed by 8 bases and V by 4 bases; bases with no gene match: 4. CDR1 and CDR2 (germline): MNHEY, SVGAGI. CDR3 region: CASSSDRVGYTF. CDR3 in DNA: TGTGCCAGCAGTTCTGACAGGGTAGGCTACACCTTC.

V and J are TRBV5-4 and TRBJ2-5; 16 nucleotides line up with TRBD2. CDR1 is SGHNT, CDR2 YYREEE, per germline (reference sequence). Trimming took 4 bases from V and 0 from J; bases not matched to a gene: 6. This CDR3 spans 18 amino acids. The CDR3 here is CASSPGTSGGEYQETQYF. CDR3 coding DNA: TGTGCCAGCAGCCCCGGGACTAGCGGGGGGGAGTACCAAGAGACCCAGTACTTC.

The CDR3 nucleotides read TGCGCCAGCAGCCAGAACCGAGGCGGGGGGGCCTCCTACGAGCAGTACTTC. Translation gives CASSQNRGGGASYEQYF. The J gene is TRBJ2-7, the V gene TRBV4-1, with TRBD2 matching 9 bases. J lost 0 bases, V lost 3 bases, and 9 bases had no gene match. This CDR3 region has 17 residues. Germline CDR1 is MGHRA and CDR2 is YSYEKL.